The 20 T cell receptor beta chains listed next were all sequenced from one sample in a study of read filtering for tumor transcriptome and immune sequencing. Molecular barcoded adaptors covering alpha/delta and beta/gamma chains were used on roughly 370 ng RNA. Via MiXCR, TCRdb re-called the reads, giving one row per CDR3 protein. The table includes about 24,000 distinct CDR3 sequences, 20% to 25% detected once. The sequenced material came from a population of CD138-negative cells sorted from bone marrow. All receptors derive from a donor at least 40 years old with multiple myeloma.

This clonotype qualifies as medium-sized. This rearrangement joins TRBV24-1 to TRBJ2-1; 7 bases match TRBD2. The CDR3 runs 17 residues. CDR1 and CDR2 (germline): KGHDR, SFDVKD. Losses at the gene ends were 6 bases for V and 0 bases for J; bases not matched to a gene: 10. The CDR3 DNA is TGTGCCACCAGTTCCCCAGGACTAGAGAGCTCCTACAATGAGCAGTTCTTC. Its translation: CATSSPGLESSYNEQFF.

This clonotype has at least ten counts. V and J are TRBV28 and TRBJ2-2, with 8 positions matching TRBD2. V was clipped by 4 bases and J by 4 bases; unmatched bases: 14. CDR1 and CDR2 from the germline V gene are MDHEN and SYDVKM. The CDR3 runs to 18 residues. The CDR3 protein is CASSSRLSGRRGTGELFF. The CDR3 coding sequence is TGTGCCAGCAGTTCAAGGCTAAGCGGGAGAAGGGGCACCGGGGAGCTGTTTTTT.

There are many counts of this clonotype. The chain's CDR3 is CSARGRGETQYF. The CDR3 DNA reads TGCAGTGCTAGAGGCCGGGGAGAGACCCAGTACTTC. The chain uses TRBV20-1 and TRBJ2-5; weak D call: TRBD2 (5 bases). The V gene lost 1 base and the J gene lost 4 bases, with 7 bases spanning the gap. The V gene's germline CDR1 is DFQATT and CDR2 SNEGSKA (reference sequence). CDR3 size: 12 residues.

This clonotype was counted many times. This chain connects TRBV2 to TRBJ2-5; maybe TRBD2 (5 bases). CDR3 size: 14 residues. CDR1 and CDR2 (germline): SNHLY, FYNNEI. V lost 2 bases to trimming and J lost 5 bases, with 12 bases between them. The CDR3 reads CASSEIGRGETQYF. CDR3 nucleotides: TGTGCCAGCAGTGAAATTGGGCGCGGGGAGACCCAGTACTTC.

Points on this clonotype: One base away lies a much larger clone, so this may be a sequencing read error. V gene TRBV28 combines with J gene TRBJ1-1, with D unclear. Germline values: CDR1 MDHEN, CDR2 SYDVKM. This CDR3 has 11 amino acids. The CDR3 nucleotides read TGTGCCAGCAGTAGAAACACTGAAGCTTACTTT. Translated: CASSRNTEAYF.

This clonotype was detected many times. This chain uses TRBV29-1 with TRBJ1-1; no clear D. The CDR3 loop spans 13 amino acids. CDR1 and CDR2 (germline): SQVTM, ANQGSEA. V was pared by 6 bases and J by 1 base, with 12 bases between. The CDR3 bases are TGCAGCGTAGCCGTTCAGCAGAACACTGAAGCTTTCTTT. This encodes CSVAVQQNTEAFF.

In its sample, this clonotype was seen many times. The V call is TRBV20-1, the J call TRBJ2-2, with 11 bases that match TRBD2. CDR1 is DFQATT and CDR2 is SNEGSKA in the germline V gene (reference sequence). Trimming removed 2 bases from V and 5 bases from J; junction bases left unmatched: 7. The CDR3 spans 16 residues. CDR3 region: CSARPLLAGVTGELFF. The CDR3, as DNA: TGCAGTGCTAGACCTTTACTAGCGGGAGTTACCGGGGAGCTGTTTTTT.

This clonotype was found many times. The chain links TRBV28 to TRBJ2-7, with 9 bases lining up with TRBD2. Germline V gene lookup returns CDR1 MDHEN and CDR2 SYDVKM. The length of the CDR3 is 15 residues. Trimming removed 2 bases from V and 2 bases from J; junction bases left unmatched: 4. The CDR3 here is CASSLRLAGTYEQYF. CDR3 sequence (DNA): TGTGCCAGCAGTTTAAGGCTAGCGGGAACCTACGAGCAGTACTTC.

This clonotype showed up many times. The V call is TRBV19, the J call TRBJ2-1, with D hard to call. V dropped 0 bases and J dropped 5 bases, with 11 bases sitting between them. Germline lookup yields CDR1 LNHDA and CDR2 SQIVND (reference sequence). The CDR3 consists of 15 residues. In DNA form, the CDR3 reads TGTGCCAGTAGTATAGACAGGCGGTCCCACAATGAGCAGTTCTTC. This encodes CASSIDRRSHNEQFF.

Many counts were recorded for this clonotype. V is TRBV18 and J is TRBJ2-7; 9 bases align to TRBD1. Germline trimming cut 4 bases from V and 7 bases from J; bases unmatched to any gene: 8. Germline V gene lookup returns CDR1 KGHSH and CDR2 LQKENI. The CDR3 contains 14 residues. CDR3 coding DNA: TGTGCCAGCTCACAAGGGACAGGGAAGGATGAGCAGTACTTC. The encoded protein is CASSQGTGKDEQYF. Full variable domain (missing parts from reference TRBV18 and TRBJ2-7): NAGVMQNPRHLVRRRGQEARLRCSPMKGHSHVYWYRQLPEEGLKFMVYLQKENIIDESGMPKERFSAEFPKEGPSILRIQQVVRGDSAAYFCASSQGTGKDEQYFGPGTRLTVT.

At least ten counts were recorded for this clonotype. The chain's CDR3 is CASTMASWGDNTQYF. The CDR3 DNA sequence: TGTGCCAGCACCATGGCGAGTTGGGGGGACAATACGCAGTATTTT. The V gene is TRBV4-2, the J gene TRBJ2-3; D is perhaps TRBD1 or TRBD2 (6 bases each). CDR1 is LGHNA, CDR2 YNFKEQ, per germline. The CDR3 totals 15 residues. The V and J ends lost 7 bases and 7 bases respectively, with 21 bases between them.

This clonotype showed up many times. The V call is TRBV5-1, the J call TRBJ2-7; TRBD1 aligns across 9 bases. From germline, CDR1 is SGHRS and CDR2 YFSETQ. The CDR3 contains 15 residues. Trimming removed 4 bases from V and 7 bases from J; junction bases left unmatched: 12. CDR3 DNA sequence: TGCGCCAGCAGCACCTCCGGGACAGGGCTTCGAGAGCAGTACTTC. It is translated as CASSTSGTGLREQYF.

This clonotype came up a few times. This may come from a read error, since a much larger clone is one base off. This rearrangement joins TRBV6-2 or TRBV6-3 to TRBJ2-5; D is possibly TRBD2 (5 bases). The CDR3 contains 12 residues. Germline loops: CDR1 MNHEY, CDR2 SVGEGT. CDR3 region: CASKRRQGTQYF. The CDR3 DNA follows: TGTGCCAGCAAGCGGCGTCAAGGGACCCAGTACTTC.

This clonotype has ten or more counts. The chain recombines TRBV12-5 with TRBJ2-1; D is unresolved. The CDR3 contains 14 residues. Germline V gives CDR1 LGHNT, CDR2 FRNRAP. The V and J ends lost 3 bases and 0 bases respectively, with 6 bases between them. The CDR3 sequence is CASGFGPSYNEQFF. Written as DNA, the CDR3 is TGTGCTAGTGGTTTCGGGCCCTCCTACAATGAGCAGTTCTTC.

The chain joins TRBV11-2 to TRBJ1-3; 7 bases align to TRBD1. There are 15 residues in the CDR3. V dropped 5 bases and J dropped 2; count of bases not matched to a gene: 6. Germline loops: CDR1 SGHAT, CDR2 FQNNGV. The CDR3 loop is CASSLRDSPGNTIYF. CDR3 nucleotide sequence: TGTGCCAGCAGCCTCCGGGACAGTCCTGGAAACACCATATATTTT.

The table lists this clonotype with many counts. The CDR3 here is CASSYRVSGNTDTQYF. CDR3 bases: TGTGCCAGCAGTTACCGTGTTAGCGGGAACACAGATACGCAGTATTTT. The chain links TRBV6-6 to TRBJ2-3, with 8 bases that match TRBD2. The CDR3 is made up of 16 amino acids. V dropped 2 bases and J dropped 2; count of bases not matched to a gene: 6. Germline CDR1 is MNHNY and CDR2 is SVGAGI (reference sequence).

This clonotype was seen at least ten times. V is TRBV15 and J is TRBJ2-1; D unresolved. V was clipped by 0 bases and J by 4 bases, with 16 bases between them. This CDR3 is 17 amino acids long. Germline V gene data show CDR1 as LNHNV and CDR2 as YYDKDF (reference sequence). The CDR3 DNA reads TGTGCCACCAGCAGAGATAGGGCGTCTTACTTGTACAATGAGCAGTTCTTC. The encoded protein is CATSRDRASYLYNEQFF.

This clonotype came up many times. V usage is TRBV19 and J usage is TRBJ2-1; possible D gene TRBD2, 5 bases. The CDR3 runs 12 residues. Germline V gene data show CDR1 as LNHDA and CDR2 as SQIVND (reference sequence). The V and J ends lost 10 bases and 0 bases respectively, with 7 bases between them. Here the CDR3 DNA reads TGTGCCACGCGGGTCTCCTACAATGAGCAGTTCTTC. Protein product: CATRVSYNEQFF. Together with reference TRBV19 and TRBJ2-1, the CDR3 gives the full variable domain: DGGITQSPKYLFRKEGQNVTLSCEQNLNHDAMYWYRQDPGQGLRLIYYSQIVNDFQKGDIAEGYSVSREKKESFPLTVTSAQKNPTAFYLCATRVSYNEQFFGPGTRLTVL.

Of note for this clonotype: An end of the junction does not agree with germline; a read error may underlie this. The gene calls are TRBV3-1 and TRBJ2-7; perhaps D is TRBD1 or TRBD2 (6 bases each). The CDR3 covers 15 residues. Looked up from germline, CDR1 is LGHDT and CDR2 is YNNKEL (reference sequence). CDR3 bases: TGTTCCAGCAGCCAAGAAGGGGGGACTGCCTACGAGCAGTACTTC. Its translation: CSSSQEGGTAYEQYF.

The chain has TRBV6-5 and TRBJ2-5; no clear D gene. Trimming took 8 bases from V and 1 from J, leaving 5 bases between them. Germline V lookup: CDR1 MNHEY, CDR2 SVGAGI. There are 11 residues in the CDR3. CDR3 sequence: CASGTQETQYF. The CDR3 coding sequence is TGTGCCAGCGGTACCCAAGAGACCCAGTACTTC.